This TCR beta chain was observed in a study of control samples from healthy donors and cancer patients (TCRdb year 2020). With regard to this clone: It lacks a known antigen. No much larger clonotype is one base removed from it; base qualities were not supplied.

From cysteine to phenylalanine, the CDR3 is 14 amino acids long. The entry retains the CDR3 DNA only, 42 bases that are in frame from base 1. The germline V gene sets CDR1 to KGHDR and CDR2 to SFDVKD. From V the trimming removes 1 base and from J it removes 12 bases, while the gene matches leave 6 bases of the junction unaccounted for. The library was produced with the immunoSEQ multiplex PCR assay. TCRdb stores this immuneACCESS table with in-frame sequences only. Part of the clones is absent; in the studies checked, under half of the shortfall reflects unresolved V genes, and no reason is known for the rest. This sample lists about 200,000 clones; about 90% were detected once. The top ten hold approximately 1.8% of the sample.

Sequenced: blood. The chain uses TRBV24-1 and TRBJ2-1; TRBD1 lines up with 9 middle nucleotides. The source of this sequence is a man aged 25-45 years in good health. CDR3 loop: CATSDFGDRERQFF. The DNA reads as follows: TGTGCCACCAGTGATTTCGGGGACAGGGAACGGCAGTTCTTC.